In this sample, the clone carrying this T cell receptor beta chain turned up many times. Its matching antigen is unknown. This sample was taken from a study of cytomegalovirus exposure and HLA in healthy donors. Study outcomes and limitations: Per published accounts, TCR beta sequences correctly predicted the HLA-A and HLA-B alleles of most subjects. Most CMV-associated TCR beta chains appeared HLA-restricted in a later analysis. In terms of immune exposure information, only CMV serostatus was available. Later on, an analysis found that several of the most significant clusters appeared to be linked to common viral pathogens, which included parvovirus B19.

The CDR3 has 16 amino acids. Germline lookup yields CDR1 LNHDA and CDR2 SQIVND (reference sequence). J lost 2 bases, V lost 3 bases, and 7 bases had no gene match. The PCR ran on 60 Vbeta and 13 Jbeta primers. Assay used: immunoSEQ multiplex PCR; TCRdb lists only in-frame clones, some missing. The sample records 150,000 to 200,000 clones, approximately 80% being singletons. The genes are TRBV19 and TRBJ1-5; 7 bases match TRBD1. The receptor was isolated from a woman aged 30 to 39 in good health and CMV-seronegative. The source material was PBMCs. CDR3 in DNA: TGTGCCAGTAGTATCACAGGGGCTACGGGCAATCAGCCCCAGCATTTT. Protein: CASSITGATGNQPQHF.